A single sample gave rise to the 26 T cell receptor beta chains below, sequenced in a study of blood T cell repertoires in COVID-19. Libraries were prepared by immunoSEQ multiplex PCR; TCRdb keeps only in-frame clonotypes and omits some of them. Among 150,000 to 180,000 clones listed, 75% to 85% were seen once. Material for sequencing was peripheral blood. These TCRs come from a woman in her fifties or sixties with COVID-19, enrolled during active disease.

The chain couples TRBV14 to TRBJ1-6, with 7 nucleotides matching TRBD1. The CDR3 extends over 15 amino acids. V shed 1 base, J shed 6 bases, and the junction held 3 bases outside the gene matches. Germline V gene lookup returns CDR1 SGHDN and CDR2 FVKESK. CDR3 loop: CASSQGAGGNSPLHF. In DNA form, the CDR3 reads TGTGCCAGCAGCCAAGGGGCAGGGGGTAATTCACCCCTCCACTTT.

This chain connects TRBV7-2 to TRBJ1-5, with no clear D. V was trimmed by 8 bases and J by 5 bases, leaving 31 bases between them. CDR3 length: 19 amino acids. CDR1 is SGHTA, CDR2 FQGNSA, per germline. The CDR3 loop reads CASALYGVMVGERDQPQHF. For the CDR3, the DNA is TGTGCCAGCGCACTTTACGGGGTTATGGTCGGGGAAAGGGATCAGCCCCAGCATTTT.

The chain uses TRBV5-1 and TRBJ1-5; TRBD1 agrees at 8 bases. CDR3 length equals 15 residues. Germline CDR1 and CDR2: SGHRS and YFSETQ. The trim removed 7 bases at V and 0 bases at J, leaving 6 bases unmatched. This CDR3 is CASRTGTNSNQPQHF. CDR3 DNA sequence: TGCGCCAGCCGGACAGGGACGAATAGCAATCAGCCCCAGCATTTT.

The chain recombines TRBV9 with TRBJ2-5; 9 nucleotides line up with TRBD2. Germline CDR1 reads SGDLS; CDR2 reads YYNGEE. This CDR3 comprises 16 residues. Trimming removed 0 bases from V and 1 base from J; junction bases left unmatched: 4. The CDR3 spells CASSVGLADFQETQYF. CDR3 DNA: TGTGCCAGCAGCGTAGGACTAGCGGACTTCCAAGAGACCCAGTACTTC.

This clone appeared once. The V gene is TRBV5-4, the J gene TRBJ2-3; perhaps TRBD1 as D (6 bases). Germline V gene data show CDR1 as SGHNT and CDR2 as YYREEE (reference sequence). The V and J ends lost 6 bases and 4 bases respectively, with 18 bases between them. The CDR3 spans 15 residues. The CDR3 region has the DNA TGTGCCAGCACCCAGGGGATGAGGAGAGCAGATACGCAGTATTTT. It is translated as CASTQGMRRADTQYF.

J is TRBJ1-2 and V is TRBV5-1, with 7 bases lining up with TRBD1. V was pared by 4 bases and J by 8 bases, with 5 bases of the junction left unmatched. Germline CDR1 is SGHRS and CDR2 is YFSETQ. There are 12 residues in the CDR3. This chain's CDR3 is CASSPDRDGYTF. The CDR3 region has the DNA TGCGCCAGCAGCCCCGACAGGGACGGCTACACCTTC.

The chain combines TRBV3-1 (or the pseudogene TRBV3-2) with TRBJ1-6, with TRBD1 as a possible D gene (6 bases). This CDR3 spans 14 amino acids. V lost 0 bases, J lost 10 bases, and 10 bases lay in between. Germline V gene lookup returns CDR1 LGHDT and CDR2 YNNKEL (reference sequence). CDR3: CASSQEGARSPLHF. CDR3 coding DNA: TGTGCCAGCAGCCAAGAGGGGGCAAGATCACCCCTCCACTTT.

The chain is built from TRBV6-5 and TRBJ2-7, with a possible D match to TRBD1 (5 bases). Germline values: CDR1 MNHEY, CDR2 SVGAGI. The CDR3 spans 13 residues. Trimming took off 5 bases at V and 4 bases at J, with 12 bases between the two ends. CDR3 bases: TGTGCCAGCAGTACCAGGGAAAATTACGAGCAGTACTTC. It codes for CASSTRENYEQYF.

The chain is built from TRBV19 and TRBJ1-1, with TRBD1 matching over 7 bases. The ends lost 5 bases at V and 6 bases at J; junction bases unmatched: 9. Germline V CDR1 and CDR2: LNHDA, SQIVND (reference sequence). The CDR3 length is 14 residues. The CDR3 reads CASSAGTAGAEAFF. CDR3 DNA sequence: TGTGCCAGTAGTGCCGGGACAGCTGGGGCTGAAGCTTTCTTT.

This chain joins TRBV6-5 and TRBJ2-4, with a possible D match to TRBD2 (6 bases). Trimming cost V 4 bases and J 9 bases, with 13 bases left between them. The CDR3 is 13 residues long. From germline, CDR1 is MNHEY and CDR2 SVGAGI. This chain's CDR3 is CASSFAGGSIQYF. The CDR3 DNA sequence: TGTGCCAGCAGTTTTGCCGGGGGTAGCATTCAGTACTTC.

The rearrangement links TRBV12-5 to TRBJ2-2, with D unclear. V was pared by 3 bases and J by 7 bases, with 6 bases between. The CDR3 contains 12 residues. The germline CDR1 and CDR2 sequences are LGHNT and FRNRAP. CDR3 protein: CASGLSLGELFF. The DNA for the CDR3 is TGTGCTAGTGGTTTATCCCTCGGGGAGCTGTTTTTT.

The V gene is TRBV6-6, the J gene TRBJ1-1, with 7 bases identical to TRBD1. CDR3 length: 15 amino acids. V was clipped by 6 bases and J by 1 base; unmatched bases: 8. CDR1 MNHNY and CDR2 SVGAGI come from the germline V gene (reference sequence). CDR3: CASSRQGLGNTEAFF. The CDR3 DNA reads TGTGCCAGCAGCCGACAGGGCTTAGGGAACACTGAAGCTTTCTTT.

The V gene is TRBV18, the J gene TRBJ1-3; a weak D match, TRBD1 (5 bases). CDR1 and CDR2 (germline): KGHSH, LQKENI. The CDR3 is 16 amino acids. Trimming left V 0 bases short and J 0 bases short, with 9 bases between. The CDR3 sequence: CASSPPGRTSGNTIYF. The CDR3 DNA reads TGTGCCAGCTCACCACCGGGGCGGACCTCTGGAAACACCATATATTTT.

This sequence joins TRBV5-1 and TRBJ2-3, with 8 positions matching TRBD2. Germline values: CDR1 SGHRS, CDR2 YFSETQ. The CDR3 extends over 14 amino acids. V lost 5 bases, J lost 3 bases, and 5 bases stayed unmatched. The CDR3 nucleotides read TGCGCCAGCAGAGAGCGGGGGACTACAGATACGCAGTATTTT. Protein: CASRERGTTDTQYF. The full variable domain, its missing parts supplied by reference TRBV5-1 and TRBJ2-3, is KAGVTQTPRYLIKTRGQQVTLSCSPISGHRSVSWYQQTPGQGLQFLFEYFSETQRNKGNFPGRFSGRQFSNSRSEMNVSTLELGDSALYLCASRERGTTDTQYFGPGTRLTVL.

The V call is TRBV19, the J call TRBJ1-5; no definite D call. Germline values: CDR1 LNHDA, CDR2 SQIVND (reference sequence). This CDR3 has 10 residues. The V end lost 10 bases, the J end lost 3 bases, and 4 bases lay between the germline ends. The CDR3 is CATNNQPQHF. The CDR3 bases are TGTGCCACCAACAATCAGCCCCAGCATTTT. Variable domain in full (rest from reference TRBV19 and TRBJ1-5): DGGITQSPKYLFRKEGQNVTLSCEQNLNHDAMYWYRQDPGQGLRLIYYSQIVNDFQKGDIAEGYSVSREKKESFPLTVTSAQKNPTAFYLCATNNQPQHFGDGTRLSIL.

The sample holds one count of this clone. The chain joins TRBV7-2 to TRBJ2-5; possible D gene TRBD2, 6 bases. Germline V gene lookup returns CDR1 SGHTA and CDR2 FQGNSA. The V end lost 0 bases, the J end lost 3 bases, and 11 bases lay between the germline ends. The CDR3 runs to 15 residues. The DNA of the CDR3 is TGTGCCAGCAGCTTAGCATCAGGCGGGAAAGAGACCCAGTACTTC. It yields the protein CASSLASGGKETQYF.

The V call is TRBV12-3 or TRBV12-4, the J call TRBJ2-2; the D gene could be TRBD1 or TRBD2 (7 bases each). Between the trimmed V and J ends, which lost 10 bases and 7 bases, there was a span of 16 bases. The CDR3 has 13 residues. Written as DNA, the CDR3 is TGTGCCACCAGGGGGGGATTGGTCGGGGAGCTGTTTTTT. Its protein product is CATRGGLVGELFF.

The chain combines TRBV2 with TRBJ1-2; tentatively, D is TRBD1 (6 bases). Germline V CDR1 and CDR2: SNHLY, FYNNEI. The CDR3 runs 13 residues. V lost 5 bases and J 8 bases, leaving 15 bases between the germline ends. DNA of the CDR3: TGTGCCAGCAGTTACGTGTCAGGGGAAGGCTACACCTTC. Translated: CASSYVSGEGYTF.

V usage is TRBV2 and J usage is TRBJ1-5; no reliable D call. This CDR3 has 15 amino acids. Germline V CDR1 and CDR2: SNHLY, FYNNEI. V was cut by 7 bases and J by 0 bases, with 13 bases left in between. In nucleotides, the CDR3 is TGTGCCAGCACACTACTTGGGAGTAGCAATCAGCCCCAGCATTTT. Protein product: CASTLLGSSNQPQHF.

The chain joins TRBV10-3 to TRBJ2-7; 8 bases fit TRBD2. The CDR3 loop spans 14 amino acids. The V gene's germline CDR1 is ENHRY and CDR2 SYGVKD. Germline trimming cut 6 bases from V and 4 bases from J; bases unmatched to any gene: 8. CDR3 sequence reads: CAISPTSGSYEQYF. CDR3 DNA: TGTGCCATCAGCCCTACTAGCGGATCTTACGAGCAGTACTTC.

This clone has more than one count but fewer than ten. V usage is TRBV3-1 (or the pseudogene TRBV3-2) and J usage is TRBJ2-1; 8 bases map to TRBD2. V trimming: 4 bases; J trimming: 1 base; junction bases outside the gene matches: 6. Per germline, CDR1 LGHDT and CDR2 YNNKEL (reference sequence). The CDR3 is made up of 16 amino acids. This CDR3 is CASSRKRESSYNEQFF. CDR3 DNA: TGTGCCAGCAGCCGAAAGCGGGAGAGTTCCTACAATGAGCAGTTCTTC.

The chain joins TRBV10-1 to TRBJ2-5; TRBD2 matches 7 bases. Germline values: CDR1 WNHNN, CDR2 SYGVQD (reference sequence). CDR3 size: 15 residues. V was pared by 2 bases and J by 5 bases, with 8 bases of the junction left unmatched. CDR3 coding DNA: TGCGCCAGCAGTGAGGATCTAGCGGACGCGGAGACCCAGTACTTC. This translates into CASSEDLADAETQYF.

This clone was seen many times. J is TRBJ1-1 and V is TRBV7-3; 8 bases map to TRBD1. With 6 bases clipped from V and 5 bases from J, the junction kept 8 bases outside the gene matches. Germline V CDR1 and CDR2: SGHTA, FQGTGA. This CDR3 comprises 14 residues. The CDR3 DNA reads TGTGCCAGCAGTAGAACAGGGGGACGGACTGAAGCTTTCTTT. Protein product: CASSRTGGRTEAFF.

The J gene is TRBJ2-1, the V gene TRBV2, with D possibly TRBD2 on 6 matching bases. Looked up from germline, CDR1 is SNHLY and CDR2 is FYNNEI. V shed 10 bases and J shed 9 bases, with 28 bases lying between them. The CDR3 has 16 residues. The CDR3 bases are TGTGCCACTATTCTCTCACCGGGGGTACGGGGGTTTGAGCAGTTCTTC. Protein: CATILSPGVRGFEQFF.

CDR3 nucleotide sequence: TGTGCCAGCAGTGAGAAAACGGGACAGGGAAGACGAGGTGCTTTCTTT. Its protein product is CASSEKTGQGRRGAFF. The chain uses TRBV2 and TRBJ1-1; 9 nucleotides match TRBD1. The CDR3 contains 16 residues. CDR1 is SNHLY and CDR2 is FYNNEI in the germline V gene. The V gene end was trimmed by 3 bases and the J gene end by 11 bases; junction bases not matched to a gene: 16.

The gene calls are TRBV18 and TRBJ1-3; 8 nucleotides align to TRBD1. This CDR3 region has 15 residues. The J segment lost 3 bases and the V segment lost 4 bases, leaving 5 bases of the junction unmatched. The germline gives CDR1 KGHSH, CDR2 LQKENI. In DNA, the CDR3 is TGTGCCAGCTCACTTGACAGGGGTTTTGGAAACACCATATATTTT. Protein: CASSLDRGFGNTIYF.